This TCR beta chain was retrieved from a study of cytotoxic CD8 clonotypes in ibrutinib-treated CLL. Study-wide findings and caveats: Under therapy, public clonotypes either contracted or stayed stable, and they were uncommon.

The data were produced by immunoSEQ multiplex PCR, yet TCRdb's version contains in-frame clones alone and is incomplete. The sample consists of 140,000 to 150,000 clones, about 70% of them appearing once. Of note for this clone: The antigen remains unidentified.

This TCR was sampled from a human donor with chronic lymphocytic leukemia. The specimen was PBMCs, collected after 24 months of ibrutinib treatment.

The CDR3 DNA reads TGTGCCAGCAGCTACTACCAAGAGACCCAGTACTTC. The encoded protein is CASSYYQETQYF. The chain has TRBV11-2 and TRBJ2-5; D gene ambiguous. Trimming took 4 bases from V and 0 from J, leaving 3 bases between them. The germline V gene has CDR1 SGHAT and CDR2 FQNNGV. This CDR3 comprises 12 residues.